The rows below give T cell receptor beta chains drawn from one sample of a study of sequential checkpoint blockade in melanoma. Clones were sequenced by immunoSEQ multiplex PCR, and TCRdb holds only the in-frame ones, with some missing. The sample includes fewer than 20,000 clones, around 83% seen only once; the top ten take roughly a third. This sample comprised CD8+ T cells sorted from blood (inferred from file names), obtained from a patient given nivolumab and ipilimumab in sequence. These receptors were taken from a human donor with melanoma. The CDR3 runs from the conserved cysteine through the conserved F or W. A D gene is named only where the DNA matches it firmly. A row's size may be missing; if present it is once, few, many or a size class.

v_call: TRBV18
j_call: TRBJ2-2
d_call: TRBD1
clone_size: -
cdr3_aa: CASSPLGTANTGELFF
cdr3_nt: TGTGCCAGCTCACCACTCGGGACAGCGAACACCGGGGAGCTGTTTTTT

v_call: TRBV7-2
j_call: TRBJ2-1
d_call: TRBD2
clone_size: -
cdr3_aa: CASSPGLAGGYEQFF
cdr3_nt: TGTGCCAGCAGCCCGGGACTAGCGGGAGGCTATGAGCAGTTCTTC

v_call: TRBV27
j_call: TRBJ1-2
d_call: TRBD1
clone_size: -
cdr3_aa: CASRPRQGGGYTF
cdr3_nt: TGTGCCAGCAGGCCCCGACAGGGCGGAGGCTACACCTTC

v_call: TRBV27
j_call: TRBJ2-3
d_call: TRBD2
clone_size: -
cdr3_aa: CAKPPGRGGSSTDTQYF
cdr3_nt: TGTGCCAAACCCCCGGGGCGGGGGGGTTCAAGCACAGATACGCAGTATTTT

v_call: TRBV5-6
j_call: TRBJ2-1
d_call: -
clone_size: -
cdr3_aa: CASSLKVVTSFHNEQFF
cdr3_nt: TGTGCCAGCAGCTTGAAGGTCGTTACTAGCTTCCACAATGAGCAGTTCTTC

v_call: TRBV7-9
j_call: TRBJ1-6
d_call: -
clone_size: few
cdr3_aa: CASSLGVNSPLHF
cdr3_nt: TGTGCCAGCAGCTTAGGCGTTAATTCACCCCTCCACTTT

v_call: TRBV19
j_call: TRBJ1-1
d_call: TRBD1
clone_size: -
cdr3_aa: CASSKLKGQGHFFPEAFF
cdr3_nt: TGTGCCAGTAGTAAACTTAAGGGACAGGGCCATTTTTTCCCTGAAGCTTTCTTT

v_call: TRBV7-8
j_call: TRBJ2-7
d_call: TRBD1
clone_size: -
cdr3_aa: CASTPSRTGPYEQYF
cdr3_nt: TGTGCCAGCACTCCCTCCCGGACAGGGCCCTACGAGCAGTACTTC

v_call: TRBV13
j_call: TRBJ2-1
d_call: TRBD1
clone_size: -
cdr3_aa: CASSLTGGYNEQFF
cdr3_nt: TGTGCCAGCAGCTTAACAGGGGGGTACAATGAGCAGTTCTTC

v_call: TRBV28
j_call: TRBJ2-5
d_call: TRBD1
clone_size: -
cdr3_aa: CASSTRTGRETQYF
cdr3_nt: TGTGCCAGCAGTACCCGGACAGGGAGGGAGACCCAGTACTTC

v_call: TRBV27
j_call: TRBJ2-1
d_call: TRBD2
clone_size: -
cdr3_aa: CASSLGTSGYNEQFF
cdr3_nt: TGTGCCAGCAGTTTAGGGACTAGCGGCTACAATGAGCAGTTCTTC

v_call: TRBV6-6
j_call: TRBJ1-5
d_call: -
clone_size: -
cdr3_aa: CASRGDRFSNQPQHF
cdr3_nt: TGTGCCAGCAGGGGCGACAGGTTTAGCAATCAGCCCCAGCATTTT

v_call: TRBV27
j_call: TRBJ2-7
d_call: TRBD1
clone_size: -
cdr3_aa: CASSDLGQRNEQYF
cdr3_nt: TGTGCCAGCAGCGACCTGGGACAGAGAAACGAGCAGTACTTC

v_call: TRBV6-6
j_call: TRBJ1-2
d_call: TRBD1
clone_size: -
cdr3_aa: CASRDRDHYGYTF
cdr3_nt: TGTGCCAGCAGGGACAGGGATCACTATGGCTACACCTTC

v_call: TRBV21-1
j_call: TRBJ1-5
d_call: -
clone_size: few
cdr3_aa: CATLGSNQPQHF
cdr3_nt: TGTGCTACCCTCGGGAGCAATCAGCCCCAGCATTTT

v_call: TRBV10-1
j_call: TRBJ2-7
d_call: TRBD1
clone_size: -
cdr3_aa: CASSEGQDYEQYF
cdr3_nt: TGCGCCAGCAGTGAGGGACAGGACTACGAGCAGTACTTC

v_call: TRBV9
j_call: TRBJ2-2
d_call: TRBD2
clone_size: once
cdr3_aa: CASRISGETGELFF
cdr3_nt: TGTGCCAGCAGAATTAGCGGGGAAACCGGGGAGCTGTTTTTT

v_call: TRBV9
j_call: TRBJ1-1
d_call: -
clone_size: -
cdr3_aa: CASSVAAGASYFEAIKNTEAFF
cdr3_nt: TGTGCCAGCAGCGTAGCGGCAGGGGCGTCTTATTTTGAGGCGATAAAGAACACTGAAGCTTTCTTT

v_call: TRBV7-6
j_call: TRBJ2-5
d_call: TRBD2
clone_size: -
cdr3_aa: CASSLGGGQETQYF
cdr3_nt: TGTGCCAGCAGCTTAGGGGGGGGACAAGAGACCCAGTACTTC

v_call: TRBV5-6
j_call: TRBJ2-5
d_call: -
clone_size: -
cdr3_aa: CASSLKRDNQGTQYF
cdr3_nt: TGTGCCAGCAGCTTGAAACGGGACAACCAAGGGACCCAGTACTTC

v_call: TRBV11-2
j_call: TRBJ1-2
d_call: -
clone_size: once
cdr3_aa: CASSLGLSGGYTF
cdr3_nt: TGTGCCAGCAGCTTAGGGCTGAGCGGTGGCTACACCTTC

v_call: TRBV9
j_call: TRBJ1-1
d_call: TRBD1
clone_size: -
cdr3_aa: CASSVQGVAFF
cdr3_nt: TGTGCCAGCAGCGTCCAGGGGGTGGCTTTCTTT

v_call: TRBV19
j_call: TRBJ2-4
d_call: -
clone_size: -
cdr3_aa: CASRIRHPKDIQYF
cdr3_nt: TGTGCCAGTAGGATAAGACACCCCAAGGACATTCAGTACTTC

v_call: TRBV2
j_call: TRBJ2-3
d_call: -
clone_size: once
cdr3_aa: CAHPGAPKGTDTQYF
cdr3_nt: TGTGCCCACCCGGGAGCGCCAAAGGGCACAGATACGCAGTATTTT

v_call: TRBV6-6
j_call: TRBJ2-1
d_call: -
clone_size: -
cdr3_aa: CASREGDLKEQFF
cdr3_nt: TGTGCCAGCCGTGAGGGGGACCTCAAGGAGCAGTTCTTC

v_call: TRBV4-1
j_call: TRBJ2-7
d_call: -
clone_size: -
cdr3_aa: CASSPSPEAYEQYF
cdr3_nt: TGCGCCAGCAGCCCCTCCCCAGAGGCCTACGAGCAGTACTTC

v_call: TRBV5-5
j_call: TRBJ2-5
d_call: TRBD2
clone_size: few
cdr3_aa: CASSLEVAGGRETQYF
cdr3_nt: TGTGCCAGCAGCTTGGAGGTAGCGGGAGGGAGGGAGACCCAGTACTTC